This entry lists 19 T cell receptor beta chains sequenced from one sample in a study of shared clonotypes between healthy human individuals. Libraries were prepared by immunoSEQ multiplex PCR; TCRdb keeps only in-frame clonotypes and omits some of them. The data contain around 2.3 million clones, roughly 95% of them singletons. The sample was naive CD4+ T cells sorted from blood. Stated subset: CD45RA+ positively selected. The receptors here all came from a man aged 18 to 29 in good health.

The CDR3 DNA reads as TGTGCCAGCAGCCCAGGGAGGTCTAGCGGGGGTAAGGAGCAGTACTTC. Protein sequence: CASSPGRSSGGKEQYF. The J gene is TRBJ2-7, the V gene TRBV9, with 10 bases fitting TRBD2. This CDR3 has 16 residues. Trimming removed 4 bases from V and 7 bases from J; junction bases left unmatched: 14. CDR1 is SGDLS, CDR2 YYNGEE, per germline.

As to this clone: In the same sample, other DNA sequences code for this CDR3. V and J are TRBV6-5 and TRBJ1-4; weak D call: TRBD1 (5 bases). The germline CDR1 and CDR2 sequences are MNHEY and SVGAGI. Trimming left V 2 bases short and J 8 bases short, with 12 bases between. The CDR3 covers 14 residues. The CDR3 is CASSYRQGNEKLFF. The CDR3 coding sequence is TGTGCCAGCAGTTACAGGCAGGGAAACGAAAAACTGTTTTTT.

As concerns this clone: Other DNA sequences in the sample encode the same CDR3. The gene calls are TRBV9 and TRBJ1-4, with D maybe TRBD1 (5 bases). This CDR3 contains 16 residues. The V end lost 0 bases, the J end lost 1 base, and 10 bases lay between the germline ends. CDR1 and CDR2 from the germline V gene are SGDLS and YYNGEE. CDR3 sequence: CASSVGGGGTNEKLFF. In nucleotides, the CDR3 is TGTGCCAGCAGCGTAGGTGGGGGAGGAACTAATGAAAAACTGTTTTTT.

The chain links TRBV18 to TRBJ2-7, with TRBD1 matching over 8 bases. V trimming: 3 bases; J trimming: 5 bases; junction bases outside the gene matches: 9. The CDR3 has 15 residues. Per the germline V gene, CDR1 is KGHSH and CDR2 is LQKENI. In DNA, the CDR3 is TGTGCCAGCTCACCTAAGGGACAGGCACCCAACGAGCAGTACTTC. Residues: CASSPKGQAPNEQYF.

The rearrangement links TRBV28 to TRBJ2-4; D possibly matches TRBD1 or TRBD2 (6 bases each). Germline-derived CDR1 and CDR2 are MDHEN and SYDVKM. Trimming shortened V by 5 bases and J by 14 bases, and 25 bases separated the two germline ends. CDR3 size: 15 residues. CDR3 amino acids: CASSPGGTGRKVEYF. CDR3 sequence (DNA): TGTGCCAGCAGTCCCGGGGGCACTGGTCGTAAGGTCGAGTACTTC.

V usage is TRBV5-1 and J usage is TRBJ2-3, with D perhaps being TRBD1 or TRBD2 (5 bases each). V was cut by 3 bases and J by 4 bases, with 18 bases left in between. Germline V gene lookup returns CDR1 SGHRS and CDR2 YFSETQ. The CDR3 is made up of 16 amino acids. The CDR3 protein is CASSYDGTPEPDTQYF. The CDR3 DNA sequence: TGCGCCAGCAGCTACGATGGGACGCCTGAGCCAGATACGCAGTATTTT.

Worth noting for this clone: The same CDR3 arises from other DNA sequences in this sample as well. The V call is TRBV10-3, the J call TRBJ2-7, with TRBD2 identical over 9 bases. The V and J ends lost 9 bases and 0 bases, in that order; junction bases with no gene match: 0. Germline values: CDR1 ENHRY, CDR2 SYGVKD. CDR3 length: 12 residues. The DNA of the CDR3 is TGTGCCATTAGCGGGAGCTCCTACGAGCAGTACTTC. It yields the protein CAISGSSYEQYF.

The chain carries TRBV4-3 and TRBJ2-4; 10 nucleotides agree with TRBD2. Germline V lookup: CDR1 LGHNA, CDR2 YSLEER. The CDR3 runs to 17 residues. Unmatched junction bases numbered 6, after V lost 2 bases and J lost 2 bases. CDR3 amino acids: CASSQSTSGTTKNIQYF. The CDR3 DNA follows: TGCGCCAGCAGCCAATCAACTAGCGGGACGACCAAAAACATTCAGTACTTC.

This clone was observed a single time. The chain carries TRBV10-3 and TRBJ2-3; D uncertain. The CDR3 is 13 amino acids. The V end was cut by 3 bases, the J end by 2 bases, with 6 bases between. Per the germline V gene, CDR1 is ENHRY and CDR2 is SYGVKD. The CDR3, as DNA: TGTGCCATCAGTGACCAATACACAGATACGCAGTATTTT. This encodes CAISDQYTDTQYF.

The gene calls are TRBV7-2 and TRBJ1-5, with D hard to call. Per germline, CDR1 SGHTA and CDR2 FQGNSA. The CDR3 sequence is 13 residues long. Trimming took off 5 bases at V and 7 bases at J, with 12 bases between the two ends. CDR3 bases: TGTGCCAGCAGCCTCCTAACCGGCCAGCCCCAGCATTTT. This encodes CASSLLTGQPQHF.

This sequence joins TRBV28 and TRBJ1-2, with unresolved D. The CDR3 loop spans 14 amino acids. The V end lost 11 bases, the J end lost 2 bases, and 18 bases lay between the germline ends. Germline CDR1 and CDR2: MDHEN and SYDVKM. The CDR3 DNA reads TGTGCCGCAGTTACAACGGGAGGGAACTATGGCTACACCTTC. Its translation is CAAVTTGGNYGYTF.

The genes are TRBV19 and TRBJ2-7, with D hard to call. V gave up 3 bases and J gave up 3 bases, with 12 bases separating them. Germline CDR1 is LNHDA and CDR2 is SQIVND (reference sequence). This CDR3 contains 14 residues. This CDR3 reads CASSMGLNLYEQYF. The CDR3, as DNA: TGTGCCAGTAGTATGGGTCTAAACCTCTACGAGCAGTACTTC.

This clone was detected only a few times. The chain couples TRBV6-5 to TRBJ1-6; no definite D call. Trimming cost V 2 bases and J 5 bases, with 10 bases left between them. The CDR3 loop spans 15 amino acids. CDR1 is MNHEY and CDR2 is SVGAGI in the germline V gene. The CDR3 spells CASSYETINNSPLHF. CDR3 nucleotide sequence: TGTGCCAGCAGTTACGAGACAATTAATAATTCACCCCTCCACTTT.

The chain couples TRBV30 to TRBJ1-2; TRBD1 is a possible D gene (5 bases). The germline gives CDR1 GTSNPN, CDR2 SVGIG (reference sequence). Trimming shortened V by 2 bases and J by 4 bases, and 11 bases separated the two germline ends. CDR3 length: 13 amino acids. The chain's CDR3 is CAWSLGPRYGYTF. The CDR3 coding sequence is TGTGCCTGGAGTTTGGGGCCCCGCTATGGCTACACCTTC.

This chain joins TRBV7-2 and TRBJ2-2, with 10 nucleotides matching TRBD2. The V segment lost 4 bases and the J segment 4 bases; nucleotides outside the gene matches: 3. Germline lookup yields CDR1 SGHTA and CDR2 FQGNSA. CDR3 length equals 15 residues. The CDR3 DNA follows: TGTGCCAGCAGCTCCGGGACTAGCGTCACCGGGGAGCTGTTTTTT. Its translation is CASSSGTSVTGELFF.

V is TRBV5-5 and J is TRBJ1-3, with 7 bases aligning to TRBD1. In germline, CDR1 is SGHKS, CDR2 YYEKEE (reference sequence). Losses at the gene ends were 3 bases for V and 4 bases for J; bases not matched to a gene: 13. This CDR3 comprises 17 residues. This chain's CDR3 is CASSSLEKGGLGNTIYF. In DNA, the CDR3 is TGTGCCAGCAGCTCGCTTGAGAAAGGGGGCTTAGGAAACACCATATATTTT.

J is TRBJ1-2 and V is TRBV14, with D maybe TRBD1 (6 bases). Per the germline V gene, CDR1 is SGHDN and CDR2 is FVKESK. Trimming removed 0 bases at V and 8 bases at J, with 13 bases between. The CDR3 loop spans 14 amino acids. In DNA form, the CDR3 reads TGTGCCAGCAGCCAAGATTTTAGACAGGCGGGCTACACCTTC. It codes for CASSQDFRQAGYTF.

This sequence joins TRBV10-2 and TRBJ2-1, with a possible D match to TRBD2 (7 bases). The V gene lost 7 bases and the J gene lost 0 bases, with 28 bases spanning the gap. The CDR3 has 20 residues. Germline CDR1 reads WSHSY; CDR2 reads SAAADI. CDR3 in DNA: TGCGCCAGCATTAATCGGGGGGCGGGACCACCCGGGGGCTCCTACAATGAGCAGTTCTTC. Translating it yields CASINRGAGPPGGSYNEQFF.

About this clone itself: The same CDR3 arises from other DNA sequences in this sample as well. The chain uses TRBV6-5 and TRBJ2-7; 8 nucleotides line up with TRBD1. Looked up from germline, CDR1 is MNHEY and CDR2 is SVGAGI. There are 11 residues in the CDR3. After removal of 4 bases from V and 11 bases from J, the junction contained 4 bases not matched to a gene. As DNA, the CDR3 is TGTGCCAGCAGTTCAGGACAGGGAGAGTACTTC. Translating gives CASSSGQGEYF.